This T cell receptor (beta chain) was captured in a study of blood T cell repertoires in COVID-19 (TCRdb year 2020). Study-level background: Samples covering the acute and convalescent phases of COVID-19 were provided by collaborators in the United States, Italy and Spain. The dataset comprised deeply sampled blood TCRbeta repertoires from subjects exposed to, actively infected with, or recovered from COVID-19. Nearly every sample came with metadata listing a de-identified subject ID, COVID-19 status, age in years and sex. The repertoires were made available in a free public database intended to serve as a resource for research on the immune response to SARS-CoV-2. The samples were drawn from the first 160 participants of the ongoing ImmuneRACE study and from under 1,500 subjects provided by 6 global collaborators. The prospective study material was composed of cDNA or gDNA derived from T cells, B-cell-depleted T cells, or PBMCs. Where available, HLA class I and class II types were obtained from metadata supplied by the sample provider rather than from assay-based typing.

A second Seattle source provided samples from volunteer blood donors who had recovered from COVID-19. Each collaborating institution followed its own protocols to collect whole blood in K2EDTA tubes. Collaborator samples were shipped for TCRbeta analysis as frozen whole blood, isolated PBMCs, or DNA extracted from either sample type. General conclusions and limits of the study: Clinical and demographic metadata were provided uncurated, with the amount varying by source and participant.

Concerning this clone itself: Its antigen is not yet known. Within one base of it there is no much larger clone, and no base qualities were kept.

TCRbeta CDR3 regions were amplified from genomic DNA using the immunoSEQ Assay, a bias-controlled multiplex PCR. The paper's data handling went like this. Nucleated cell counts per sample were estimated from amplification of reference gene primers within the assay. Sequence reads were collapsed and filtered to measure the absolute abundance of every unique TCRbeta CDR3 rearrangement. For each sample, productive Simpson clonality was calculated by taking the square root of Simpson's diversity index across productive rearrangements. TCRdb carries this immuneACCESS record with in-frame sequences only. Its versions omit some clonotypes, under half of them owing to an unresolved V gene in the studies checked, with the rest unexplained. The D gene and trimming were derived from the DNA, and the V and J assignments and clone size from that table. This sample has 310,000 or so clones in its table, and around 89% of those were observed once. Roughly 6.5% of the sample belongs to the ten largest clones.

The CDR3 goes from the cysteine to the phenylalanine over 11 residues. The only DNA kept is the CDR3, 33 bases in frame from the first base. V is cut by 7 bases and J by 2 bases, and the space between the germline ends is 4 bases. The CDR1 and CDR2 encoded by the germline V gene are MGHDK and SYGVNS. The sequencing sample was made of peripheral blood. The sequence derives from a man aged 18-30 years who had recovered from COVID-19. The chain employs TRBV25-1 and TRBJ2-3; confidence is insufficient to name the D gene. The CDR3 region reads CASTNTDTQYF. The nucleotides read TGTGCCAGCACCAACACAGATACGCAGTATTTT.